What follows are 2 T cell receptor beta chains derived from one specimen sequenced in a study of blood T cell repertoires in COVID-19. The data were produced by immunoSEQ multiplex PCR, yet TCRdb's version contains in-frame clones alone and is incomplete. The profile shows around 150,000 clones, about 82% of them singletons. Sequenced sample: PBMCs or T cells enriched from blood (not recorded which). The receptor source for this set is a woman between 35 and 50 years old who had recovered from COVID-19.

This chain uses TRBV5-1 with TRBJ1-2, with D hard to call. This CDR3 contains 14 residues. Germline CDR1 reads SGHRS; CDR2 reads YFSETQ. Trimming pared 0 bases from V and 8 bases from J, leaving 14 bases between. CDR3 DNA: TGCGCCAGCAGCTTGGTGGGGAGCGGACTAGGCTACACCTTC. This gives the protein CASSLVGSGLGYTF.

This chain joins TRBV3-1 (or the pseudogene TRBV3-2) and TRBJ2-1; a weak D match, TRBD2 (5 bases). The V gene's germline CDR1 is LGHDT and CDR2 YNNKEL (reference sequence). Trimming removed 2 bases from V and 8 bases from J, with 13 bases in between. The CDR3 has 14 amino acids. The CDR3 loop reads CASSQSPGNYEQFF. Here the CDR3 DNA reads TGTGCCAGCAGCCAAAGTCCCGGGAACTATGAGCAGTTCTTC.